A selection of T cell receptor beta chains follows, all from one sample in a study of T cells expressing NK-cell markers. TCRdb re-called the 5' RACE reads, yielding one record per CDR3 amino acid sequence without DNA. The sample spans over 150,000 distinct CDR3 sequences; the ten largest clones claim 20%. Sequenced: blood T cells: a sorted CD56 or NKG2C T cell subset, CD4+ or CD8+ T cells, or bulk PBMC T cells (not recorded which). These receptor sequences come from a man between 18 and 69 years old in good health. Each CDR3 is given with its conserved first and last residue.

>TRBJ1-1|13|TRBV4-1
CASSQEVGVSAFF
>TRBJ2-5|17|TRBV30
CAWSAPERGGRQETQYF
>TRBJ2-7|15|TRBV20-1
CSASILPDRGYEQYF
>TRBJ1-6|15|TRBV5-5
CASSLDRSYNSPLHF
>TRBJ1-1|12|TRBV7-2
CASSPTGAEAFF
>TRBJ1-5|17|TRBV7-9
CASSLVSGGISNQPQHF
>TRBJ2-7|14|TRBV5-4
CASSLDGRPYEQYF
>TRBJ2-7|15|TRBV14
CASSEERGYSYEQYF
>TRBJ2-7|13|TRBV5-1
CASRESSLGEQYF
>TRBJ1-5|14|TRBV27
CASSLLGVGQPQHF
>TRBJ1-4|15|TRBV10-2
CASSEVRTISEKLFF
>TRBJ2-5|15|TRBV4-1
CASTPWEGGQETQYF
>TRBJ1-6|13|TRBV20-1
CSARGREASPLHF
>TRBJ1-4|15|TRBV5-5
CASSSPVRVGEKLFF
>TRBJ2-7|15|TRBV27
CASSQGTGGPYEQYF
>TRBJ1-2|16|TRBV6-5
CASSYRDEHPSYGYTF
>TRBJ2-2|16|TRBV11-2
CASSPGQGEGTGELFF
>TRBJ2-7|15|TRBV9
CASGRGPGGSYEQYF
>TRBJ1-1|12|TRBV14
CASSQTTEEAFF
>TRBJ2-5|16|TRBV5-1
CASSSDSGAAQETQYF
>TRBJ2-5|16|TRBV5-6
CASSLLSGPSQETQYF
>TRBJ1-2|12|TRBV4-2
CASSQTGDGYTF
>TRBJ2-2|14|TRBV29-1
CSASPPLNTGELFF
>TRBJ2-5|15|TRBV12-3/TRBV12-4
CASSLGQSVQETQYF
>TRBJ2-2|15|TRBV9
CASSETGLGTGELFF
>TRBJ2-2|16|TRBV7-9
CASSSIRDGNTGELFF
>TRBJ2-3|16|TRBV20-1
CSARDSAGGGADTQYF
>TRBJ2-1|12|TRBV5-1
CASSLTVNEQFF
>TRBJ2-7|12|TRBV6-5
CASSFRGNEQYF
>TRBJ1-2|15|TRBV2
CASSAPLDRFPSYTF
>TRBJ2-4|14|TRBV3-1
CASSQAQGENIQYF
>TRBJ2-1|15|TRBV7-9
CASSLASGGRDEQFF
>TRBJ2-1|11|TRBV7-9
CARGYGNEQFF
>TRBJ1-2|17|TRBV5-5
CASSFGGEIGQGNGYTF
>TRBJ2-5|16|TRBV11-2
CASSLGTSGNQETQYF
>TRBJ1-1|11|TRBV20-1
CSARDRTAAFF
>TRBJ1-1|17|TRBV5-4
CASSSPDRENMNTEAFF
>TRBJ2-7|16|TRBV3-1
CASSQDLGYAAYEQYF
>TRBJ2-5|15|TRBV28
CASSFVAGVQETQYF
>TRBJ2-1|15|TRBV20-1
CSARDRGGVYNEQFF
>TRBJ2-2|16|TRBV3-1
CASSPQGSGGRGELFF
>TRBJ1-1|14|TRBV6-1
CASRWGGRGAEAFF
>TRBJ1-2|16|TRBV2
CASSDSDGPPSYGYTF
>TRBJ1-2|14|TRBV5-4
CASSLGGTYYGYTF
>TRBJ2-6|17|TRBV20-1
CSATGSGGFSGANVLTF